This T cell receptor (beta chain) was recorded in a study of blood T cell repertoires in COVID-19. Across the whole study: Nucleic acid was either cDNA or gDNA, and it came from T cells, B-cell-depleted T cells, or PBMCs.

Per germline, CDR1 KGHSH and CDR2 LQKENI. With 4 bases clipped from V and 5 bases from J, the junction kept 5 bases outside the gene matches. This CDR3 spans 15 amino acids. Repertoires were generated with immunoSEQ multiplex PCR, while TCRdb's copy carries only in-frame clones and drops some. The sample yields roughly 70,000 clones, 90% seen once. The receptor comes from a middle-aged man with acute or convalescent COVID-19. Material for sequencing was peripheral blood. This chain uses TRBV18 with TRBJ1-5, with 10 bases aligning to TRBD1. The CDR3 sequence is CASSRGTGVDQPQHF. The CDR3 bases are TGTGCCAGCTCACGGGGGACAGGGGTGGATCAGCCCCAGCATTTT.